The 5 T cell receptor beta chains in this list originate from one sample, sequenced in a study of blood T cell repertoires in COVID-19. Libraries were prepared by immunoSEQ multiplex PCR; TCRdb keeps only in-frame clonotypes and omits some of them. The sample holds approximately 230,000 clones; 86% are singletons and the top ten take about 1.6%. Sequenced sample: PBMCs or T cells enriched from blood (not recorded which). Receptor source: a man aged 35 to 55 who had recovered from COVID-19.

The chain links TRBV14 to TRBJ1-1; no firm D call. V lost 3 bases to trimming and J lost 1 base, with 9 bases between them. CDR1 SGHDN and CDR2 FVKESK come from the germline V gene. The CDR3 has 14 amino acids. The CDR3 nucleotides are TGTGCCAGCAGCCACACCGGGAAGAACACTGAAGCTTTCTTT. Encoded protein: CASSHTGKNTEAFF.

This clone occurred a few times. The CDR3, as DNA: TGCAGCGTAGAACTAGCGGATAGCTCCTACGAGCAGTACTTC. Its translation is CSVELADSSYEQYF. This chain uses TRBV29-1 with TRBJ2-7; 8 bases fit TRBD2. After removal of 6 bases from V and 0 bases from J, the junction contained 7 bases not matched to a gene. This CDR3 comprises 14 residues. Per the germline V gene, CDR1 is SQVTM and CDR2 is ANQGSEA.

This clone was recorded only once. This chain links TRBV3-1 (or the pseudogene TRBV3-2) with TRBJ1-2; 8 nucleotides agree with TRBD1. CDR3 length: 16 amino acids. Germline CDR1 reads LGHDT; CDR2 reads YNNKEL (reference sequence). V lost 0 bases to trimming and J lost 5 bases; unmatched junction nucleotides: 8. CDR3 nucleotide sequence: TGTGCCAGCAGCCAAGATTCGGCAGGGGGCGGATATGGCTACACCTTC. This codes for CASSQDSAGGGYGYTF.

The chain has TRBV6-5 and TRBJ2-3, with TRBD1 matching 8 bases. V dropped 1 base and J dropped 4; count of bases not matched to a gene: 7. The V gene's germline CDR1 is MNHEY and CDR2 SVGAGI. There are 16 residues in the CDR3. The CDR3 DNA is TGTGCCAGCAGTTACTGGTCAGGGGGCAGGCCAGATACGCAGTATTTT. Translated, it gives CASSYWSGGRPDTQYF.

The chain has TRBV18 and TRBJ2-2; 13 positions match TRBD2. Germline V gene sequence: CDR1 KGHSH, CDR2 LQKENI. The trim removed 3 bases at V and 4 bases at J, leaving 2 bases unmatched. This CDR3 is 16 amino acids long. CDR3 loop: CASSPGTSGITGELFF. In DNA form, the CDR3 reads TGTGCCAGCTCACCGGGGACTAGCGGGATCACCGGGGAGCTGTTTTTT. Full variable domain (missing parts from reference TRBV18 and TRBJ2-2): NAGVMQNPRHLVRRRGQEARLRCSPMKGHSHVYWYRQLPEEGLKFMVYLQKENIIDESGMPKERFSAEFPKEGPSILRIQQVVRGDSAAYFCASSPGTSGITGELFFGEGSRLTVL.